Given below is one T cell receptor (beta chain) in context. The antigen remains undetermined. UMIs and sample barcodes were carried by the TCR alpha and TCR beta cDNA libraries that 5'RACE produced using constant-segment primers. MiXCR was run by TCRdb on the 5' RACE reads, yielding one entry per CDR3 protein. The sample lists 210,000 or so distinct CDR3 sequences, 18% occurring once. This record comes from a study of T-cell memory formation after mild COVID-19. Study-wide points: Contracting CD4+ clones lay largely in CM and EM, with CD8+ ones residing in EMRA. Contracting clones from day 15 to 85 showed balanced CD4/CD8; later expanders favored CD4+. Pre-infection memory showed some responding clones, and this suggested that cross-reactive memory joined.

Unmatched junction bases numbered 3, after V lost 3 bases and J lost 5 bases. From germline, CDR1 is SGHVS and CDR2 FNYEAQ. This CDR3 spans 14 amino acids. Source material: PBMCs or a T cell subset sorted from them (not recorded which). The chain joins TRBV7-6 to TRBJ2-1; 8 bases fit TRBD2. The receptor was derived from an adult woman who had mild COVID-19 (a few samples of this study predate the infection). Cell type and time point are not known. The CDR3 region has the DNA TGTGCCAGCAGCTTGACTAGCGCTCACAATGAGCAGTTCTTC. It encodes CASSLTSAHNEQFF.